This is a list of T cell receptor beta chains from one sample in a study of blood T cell repertoires in COVID-19. Repertoires were generated with immunoSEQ multiplex PCR, while TCRdb's copy carries only in-frame clones and drops some. The sample carries a few hundred thousand clones, around 89% recorded once. The specimen was peripheral blood. Source of these receptors: a woman in her fifties or sixties with COVID-19, enrolled during active disease. Both conserved end residues are part of each CDR3. Fields, in order: clone size, V gene, J gene, CDR3 protein. The size field is filled for only some rows; it gives once, few, many or a size class.

>-|TRBV15|TRBJ2-2
CATGGRHTGELFF
>-|TRBV7-3|TRBJ1-6
CASSLMVGVNSPLHF
>-|TRBV4-1|TRBJ1-5
CASSQGGLGNQPQHF
>-|TRBV7-8|TRBJ2-7
CASSRRDRGTYEQYF
>-|TRBV5-5|TRBJ1-6
CASSLLQGNGSPLHF
>-|TRBV3-1/TRBV3-2|TRBJ1-2
CASSPPVSGGYTF
>once|TRBV5-4|TRBJ1-4
CASSLGGLRGNNEKLFF
>-|TRBV9|TRBJ1-1
CASSVVQGTAFF
>once|TRBV9|TRBJ2-1
CASSADSFGGEQFF
>-|TRBV5-4|TRBJ1-1
CASSLEGRFTNTEAFF
>-|TRBV10-3|TRBJ1-1
CAIRLSGNTEAFF
>-|TRBV18|TRBJ2-7
CASSPRQGTYEQYF
>-|TRBV6-2/TRBV6-3|TRBJ1-2
CASSWGQRGGYTF
>-|TRBV15|TRBJ1-5
CATSPLRDNQPQHF
>-|TRBV3-1/TRBV3-2|TRBJ1-5
CASSQTGDPQPQHF